The clone carrying this T cell receptor beta chain was counted a single time. Trimming removed 5 bases from V and 3 bases from J, with 8 bases in between. The CDR3 length is 12 residues. Germline V gene lookup returns CDR1 SGHVS and CDR2 FQNEAQ. The entry originates in a study of tumor-infiltrating lymphocytes in oesophageal squamous cell carcinoma. TCRdb reprocessed the PCR reads via MiXCR and lists one record per CDR3 protein. The sample comprises roughly 10,000 distinct CDR3 sequences, roughly three fifths of which are singletons, and roughly 27% rests with the top ten. Sequences were obtained from esophageal tumor tissue. This TCR was sampled from a female donor with esophageal squamous cell carcinoma. The V call is TRBV7-8, the J call TRBJ2-7; possible D gene TRBD1, 6 bases. CDR3 protein: CASSVDSYEQYF. As DNA, the CDR3 is TGTGCCAGCAGCGTGGACAGCTACGAGCAGTACTTC.